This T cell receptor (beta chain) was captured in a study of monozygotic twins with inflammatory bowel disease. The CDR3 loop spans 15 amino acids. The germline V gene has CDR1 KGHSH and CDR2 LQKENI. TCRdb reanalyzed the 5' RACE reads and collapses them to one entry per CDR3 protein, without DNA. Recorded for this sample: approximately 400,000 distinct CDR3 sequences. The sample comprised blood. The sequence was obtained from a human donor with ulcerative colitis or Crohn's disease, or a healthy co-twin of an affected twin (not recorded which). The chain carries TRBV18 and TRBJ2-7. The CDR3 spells CASSPGLSQAYEQYF. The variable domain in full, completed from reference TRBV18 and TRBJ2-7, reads NAGVMQNPRHLVRRRGQEARLRCSPMKGHSHVYWYRQLPEEGLKFMVYLQKENIIDESGMPKERFSAEFPKEGPSILRIQQVVRGDSAAYFCASSPGLSQAYEQYFGPGTRLTVT.